This is a list of T cell receptor beta chains from one sample in a study of shared clonotypes between healthy human individuals. Some clones are missing from TCRdb's copy, which holds only in-frame ones; the method was immunoSEQ multiplex PCR. The profile shows about 1 million clones, around 76% of them singletons. The sequenced sample was memory CD4+ T cells sorted from blood. The source is a man aged 18 to 30 in good health. Each CDR3 is given with its conserved first and last residue. A D gene is named only where the DNA matches it firmly. For some rows the clone size is stated as once, few or many, or as a class when expanded; others skip it.

v_call	j_call	clone_size	d_call	cdr3_length	cdr3_aa	cdr3_nt
TRBV10-3	TRBJ1-2	NA	NA	13	CAISEVTDYGYTF	TGTGCCATCAGTGAGGTCACGGACTATGGCTACACCTTC
TRBV5-1	TRBJ1-1	NA	NA	13	CASSSQVNTEAFF	TGCGCCAGCAGCTCACAAGTGAACACTGAAGCTTTCTTT
TRBV2	TRBJ2-5	NA	TRBD2	15	CASTGLAEYQETQYF	TGTGCCAGCACCGGACTAGCGGAGTATCAAGAGACCCAGTACTTC
TRBV9	TRBJ2-2	many	TRBD2	15	CASSVGEGSTGELFF	TGTGCCAGCAGCGTAGGGGAGGGTTCCACCGGGGAGCTGTTTTTT
TRBV4-1	TRBJ2-5	NA	NA	16	CASSQVRSHGQETQYF	TGCGCCAGCAGCCAAGTCCGATCGCACGGACAAGAGACCCAGTACTTC
TRBV5-1	TRBJ2-2	NA	NA	17	CASSLISGSSNTGELFF	TGCGCCAGCAGCTTAATATCCGGGTCTTCGAACACCGGGGAGCTGTTTTTT
TRBV25-1	TRBJ1-3	NA	NA	15	CASRRGKNGGNTIYF	TGTGCCAGCAGGAGGGGGAAGAACGGAGGAAACACCATATATTTT
TRBV6-5	TRBJ1-2	NA	NA	11	CASGTGFGYTF	TGTGCCAGCGGAACAGGGTTTGGCTACACCTTC
TRBV19	TRBJ2-6	NA	NA	16	CASSIPGGSGANVLTF	TGTGCCAGTAGTATTCCCGGGGGCTCTGGGGCCAACGTCCTGACTTTC
TRBV28	TRBJ1-4	NA	NA	15	CASSLGRTTNEKLFF	TGTGCCAGCAGTTTGGGGCGAACAACTAATGAAAAACTGTTTTTT
TRBV4-2	TRBJ2-7	NA	NA	13	CASSDDYSYEQYF	TGTGCCAGCAGCGACGATTACTCCTACGAGCAGTACTTC
TRBV9	TRBJ2-2	NA	TRBD1	16	CASSVVRGQKAGELFF	TGTGCCAGCAGCGTAGTGAGGGGACAGAAGGCCGGGGAGCTGTTTTTT
TRBV30	TRBJ1-6	NA	NA	14	CAWSVATQDSPLHF	TGTGCCTGGAGTGTGGCCACCCAAGATTCACCCCTCCACTTT
TRBV28	TRBJ1-2	NA	NA	14	CASTKSQGRYGYTF	TGTGCCAGCACCAAGTCCCAGGGGAGGTATGGCTACACCTTC
TRBV5-6	TRBJ1-1	NA	TRBD1	14	CASSSQGAITEAFF	TGTGCCAGCAGCTCCCAGGGGGCCATCACTGAAGCTTTCTTT
TRBV9	TRBJ1-1	NA	NA	13	CASSAAGATEAFF	TGTGCCAGCAGCGCAGCGGGGGCCACTGAAGCTTTCTTT
TRBV4-3	TRBJ2-3	many	NA	15	CASSQDSGRGDTQYF	TGCGCCAGCAGCCAAGATTCGGGAAGGGGAGATACGCAGTATTTT
TRBV7-7	TRBJ2-3	NA	NA	15	CASSLSWRAGDTQYF	TGTGCTAGCAGCTTAAGTTGGCGGGCGGGAGATACGCAGTATTTT
TRBV28	TRBJ2-5	NA	NA	12	CASSSSGGTQYF	TGTGCCAGCAGTTCCTCCGGGGGAACCCAGTACTTC
TRBV27	TRBJ2-5	NA	TRBD1	13	CASSGQAKETQYF	TGTGCCAGCAGTGGACAGGCCAAAGAGACCCAGTACTTC
TRBV27	TRBJ2-5	once	NA	17	CASSFKGLAGRQETQYF	TGTGCCAGCAGTTTTAAAGGGTTGGCAGGGAGGCAAGAGACCCAGTACTTC
TRBV7-8	TRBJ1-1	NA	NA	16	CASSIPGLHPNTEAFF	TGTGCCAGCAGCATCCCGGGACTTCACCCGAACACTGAAGCTTTCTTT
TRBV6-5	TRBJ1-2	NA	TRBD1	15	CASRSRQGANYGYTF	TGTGCCAGCAGATCTCGACAGGGAGCTAACTATGGCTACACCTTC
TRBV28	TRBJ2-7	NA	NA	13	CASSLTVSYEQYF	TGTGCCAGCAGTTTGACGGTCTCCTACGAGCAGTACTTC